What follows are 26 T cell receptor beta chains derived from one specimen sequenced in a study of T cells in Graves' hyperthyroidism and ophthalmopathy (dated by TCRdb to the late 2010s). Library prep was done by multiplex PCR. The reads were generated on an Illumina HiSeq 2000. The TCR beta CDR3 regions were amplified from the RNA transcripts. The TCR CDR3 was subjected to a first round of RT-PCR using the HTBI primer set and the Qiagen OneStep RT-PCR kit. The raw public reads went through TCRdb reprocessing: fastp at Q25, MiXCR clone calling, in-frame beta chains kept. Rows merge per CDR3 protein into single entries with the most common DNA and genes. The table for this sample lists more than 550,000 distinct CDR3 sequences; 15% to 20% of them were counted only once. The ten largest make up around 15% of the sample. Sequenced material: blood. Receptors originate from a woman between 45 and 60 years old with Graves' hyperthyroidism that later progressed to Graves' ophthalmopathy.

Written as DNA, the CDR3 is TGTGCCAGCAGACTCTATGACAGGGGGCTAGACACCGGGGAGCTGTTTTTT. The encoded protein is CASRLYDRGLDTGELFF. The chain combines TRBV6-1 with TRBJ2-2, with TRBD1 identical over 10 bases. V lost 6 bases, J lost 3 bases, and 10 bases stayed unmatched. CDR1 MNHNS and CDR2 SASEGT come from the germline V gene. The CDR3 has 17 residues.

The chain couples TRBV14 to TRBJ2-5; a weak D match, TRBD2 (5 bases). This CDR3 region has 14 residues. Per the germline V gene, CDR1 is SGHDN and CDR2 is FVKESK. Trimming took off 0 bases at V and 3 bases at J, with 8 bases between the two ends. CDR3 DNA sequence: TGTGCCAGCAGCCAAGATTTGGAGGAAGAGACCCAGTACTTC. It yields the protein CASSQDLEEETQYF.

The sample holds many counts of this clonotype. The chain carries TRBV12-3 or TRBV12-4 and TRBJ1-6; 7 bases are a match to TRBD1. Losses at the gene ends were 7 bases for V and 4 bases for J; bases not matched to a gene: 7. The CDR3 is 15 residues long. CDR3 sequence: CASTREGAYNSPLHF. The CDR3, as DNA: TGTGCCAGCACCCGAGAGGGGGCGTATAATTCACCCCTCCACTTT.

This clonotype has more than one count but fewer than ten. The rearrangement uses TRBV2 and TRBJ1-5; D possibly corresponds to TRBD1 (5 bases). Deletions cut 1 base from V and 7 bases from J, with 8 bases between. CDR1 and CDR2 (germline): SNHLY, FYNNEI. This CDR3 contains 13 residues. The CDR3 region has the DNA TGTGCCAGCAGTGAAGTAAGGGGACAGCCCCAGCATTTT. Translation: CASSEVRGQPQHF.

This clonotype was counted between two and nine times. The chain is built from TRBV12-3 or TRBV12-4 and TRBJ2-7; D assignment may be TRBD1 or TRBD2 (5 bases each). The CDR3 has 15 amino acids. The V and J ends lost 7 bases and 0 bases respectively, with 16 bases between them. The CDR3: CASTHGTGSSYEQYF. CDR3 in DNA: TGTGCCAGCACCCACGGGACGGGGAGCTCCTACGAGCAGTACTTC.

The CDR3 protein is CASSAHGASPYNEQFF. As DNA, the CDR3 is TGTGCCAGCAGCGCTCACGGCGCGAGTCCGTACAATGAGCAGTTCTTC. J is TRBJ2-1 and V is TRBV9; D ambiguous. V shed 3 bases and J shed 4 bases, with 17 bases lying between them. Germline V gives CDR1 SGDLS, CDR2 YYNGEE. The CDR3 covers 16 residues.

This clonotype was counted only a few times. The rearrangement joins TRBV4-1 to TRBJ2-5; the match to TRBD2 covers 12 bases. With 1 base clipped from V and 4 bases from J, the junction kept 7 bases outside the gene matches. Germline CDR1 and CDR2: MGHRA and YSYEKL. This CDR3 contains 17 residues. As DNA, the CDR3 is TGCGCCAGCAGCCAAGTGTGGCTAGCGGGGGGGTTAGAGACCCAGTACTTC. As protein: CASSQVWLAGGLETQYF.

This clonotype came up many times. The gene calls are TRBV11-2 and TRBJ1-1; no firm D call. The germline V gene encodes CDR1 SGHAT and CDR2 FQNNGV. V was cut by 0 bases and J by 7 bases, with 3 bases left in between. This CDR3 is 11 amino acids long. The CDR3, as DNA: TGTGCCAGCAGCTTAGAGTTTGAAGCTTTCTTT. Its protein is CASSLEFEAFF.

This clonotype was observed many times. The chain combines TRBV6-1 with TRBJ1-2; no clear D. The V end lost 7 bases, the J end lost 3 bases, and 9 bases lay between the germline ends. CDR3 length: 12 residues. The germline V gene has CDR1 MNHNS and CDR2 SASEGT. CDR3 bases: TGTGCCAGCATGGAGGTGGACTATGGCTACACCTTC. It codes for CASMEVDYGYTF.

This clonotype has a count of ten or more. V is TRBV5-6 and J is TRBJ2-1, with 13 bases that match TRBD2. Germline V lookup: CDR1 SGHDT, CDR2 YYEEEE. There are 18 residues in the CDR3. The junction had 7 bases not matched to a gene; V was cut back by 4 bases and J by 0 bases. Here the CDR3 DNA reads TGTGCCAGCAGCACGACTAGCGGGGGGCTGAACTCCTACAATGAGCAGTTCTTC. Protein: CASSTTSGGLNSYNEQFF.

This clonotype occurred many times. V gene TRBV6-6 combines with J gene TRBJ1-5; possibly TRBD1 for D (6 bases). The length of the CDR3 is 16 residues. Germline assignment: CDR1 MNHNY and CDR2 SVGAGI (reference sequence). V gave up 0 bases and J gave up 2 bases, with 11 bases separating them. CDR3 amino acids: CASSYSSAGGNQPQHF. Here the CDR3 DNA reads TGTGCCAGCAGTTACTCGTCCGCAGGGGGCAATCAGCCCCAGCATTTT.

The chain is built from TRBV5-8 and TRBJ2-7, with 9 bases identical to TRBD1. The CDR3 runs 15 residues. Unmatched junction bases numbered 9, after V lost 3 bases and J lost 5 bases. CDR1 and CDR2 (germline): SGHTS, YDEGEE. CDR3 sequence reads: CASSSTAGTGNEQYF. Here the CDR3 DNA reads TGTGCCAGCAGCTCAACAGCCGGGACAGGGAACGAGCAGTACTTC.

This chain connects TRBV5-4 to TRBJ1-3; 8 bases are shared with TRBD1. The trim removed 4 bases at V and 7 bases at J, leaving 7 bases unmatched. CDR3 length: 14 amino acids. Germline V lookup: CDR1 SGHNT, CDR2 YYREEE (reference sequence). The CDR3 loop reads CASSPDRGWNTIYF. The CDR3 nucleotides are TGTGCCAGCAGCCCAGACAGGGGATGGAACACCATATATTTT. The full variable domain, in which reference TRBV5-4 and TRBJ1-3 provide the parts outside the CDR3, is ETGVTQSPTHLIKTRGQQVTLRCSSQSGHNTVSWYQQALGQGPQFIFQYYREEENGRGNFPPRFSGLQFPNYSSELNVNALELDDSALYLCASSPDRGWNTIYFGEGSWLTVV.

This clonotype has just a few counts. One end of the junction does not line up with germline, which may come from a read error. The CDR3 region has the DNA TGTGCCAGCACCTTAGCGGGTCTAACAGATACGCAGTATTTT. It codes for CASTLAGLTDTQYF. V and J are TRBV7-8 and TRBJ2-3; TRBD2 matches at 7 bases. Germline CDR1 is SGHVS and CDR2 is FQNEAQ. The CDR3 runs 14 residues.

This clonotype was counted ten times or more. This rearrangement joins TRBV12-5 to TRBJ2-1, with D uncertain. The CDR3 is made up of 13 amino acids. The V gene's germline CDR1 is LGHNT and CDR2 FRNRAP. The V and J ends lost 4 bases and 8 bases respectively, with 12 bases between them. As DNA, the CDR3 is TGTGCTAGTGGTTCCCGGCTATTCCATGAGCAGTTCTTC. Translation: CASGSRLFHEQFF.

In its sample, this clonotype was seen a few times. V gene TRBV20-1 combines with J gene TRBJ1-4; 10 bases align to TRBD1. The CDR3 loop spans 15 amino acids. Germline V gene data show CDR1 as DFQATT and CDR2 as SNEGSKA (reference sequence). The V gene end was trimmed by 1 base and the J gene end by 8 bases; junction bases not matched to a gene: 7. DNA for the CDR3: TGCAGTGCTAGAGTAACCGGGACAGGGGAGGAAAAACTGTTTTTT. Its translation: CSARVTGTGEEKLFF.

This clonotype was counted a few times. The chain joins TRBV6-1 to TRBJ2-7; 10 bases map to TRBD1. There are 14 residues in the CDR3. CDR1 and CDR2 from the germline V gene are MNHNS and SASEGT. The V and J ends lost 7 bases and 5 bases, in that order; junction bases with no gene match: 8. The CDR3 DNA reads TGTGCCAGCACCTTAGGGGACAGGGGCCACGAGCAGTACTTC. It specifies CASTLGDRGHEQYF.

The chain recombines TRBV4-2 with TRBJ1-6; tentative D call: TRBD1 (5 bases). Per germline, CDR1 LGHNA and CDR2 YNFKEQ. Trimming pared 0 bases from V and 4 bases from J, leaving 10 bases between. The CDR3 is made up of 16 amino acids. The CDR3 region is CASSQEGTEYNSPLHF. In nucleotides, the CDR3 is TGTGCCAGCAGCCAAGAAGGGACGGAGTATAATTCACCCCTCCACTTT.

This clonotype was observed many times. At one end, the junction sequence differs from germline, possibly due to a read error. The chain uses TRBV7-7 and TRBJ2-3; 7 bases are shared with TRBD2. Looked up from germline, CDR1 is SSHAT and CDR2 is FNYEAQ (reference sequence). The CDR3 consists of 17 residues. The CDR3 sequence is CASSLVLAGDDQDTQYF. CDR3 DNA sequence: TGTGCTAGCAGCTTAGTCCTGGCGGGGGACGATCAGGATACGCAGTATTTT. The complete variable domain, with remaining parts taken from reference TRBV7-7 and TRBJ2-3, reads GAGVSQSPRYKVTKRGQDVTLRCDPISSHATLYWYQQALGQGPEFLTYFNYEAQPDKSGLPSDRFSAERPEGSISTLTIQRTEQRDSAMYRCASSLVLAGDDQDTQYFGPGTRLTVL.

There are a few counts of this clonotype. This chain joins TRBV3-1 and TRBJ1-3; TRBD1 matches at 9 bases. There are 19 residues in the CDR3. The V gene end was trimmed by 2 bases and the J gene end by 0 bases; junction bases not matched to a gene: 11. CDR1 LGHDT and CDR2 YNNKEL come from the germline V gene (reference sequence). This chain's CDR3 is CASSQPAPDRGYSGNTIYF. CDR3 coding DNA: TGTGCCAGCAGCCAACCCGCCCCGGACAGGGGCTACTCTGGAAACACCATATATTTT.

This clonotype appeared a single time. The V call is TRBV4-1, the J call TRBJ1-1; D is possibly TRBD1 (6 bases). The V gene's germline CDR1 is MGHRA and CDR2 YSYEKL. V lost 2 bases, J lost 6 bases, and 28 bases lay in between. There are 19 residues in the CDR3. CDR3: CASSQMTRGAKYFFAEAFF. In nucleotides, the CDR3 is TGCGCCAGCAGCCAAATGACGAGGGGGGCTAAATATTTCTTCGCTGAAGCTTTCTTT.

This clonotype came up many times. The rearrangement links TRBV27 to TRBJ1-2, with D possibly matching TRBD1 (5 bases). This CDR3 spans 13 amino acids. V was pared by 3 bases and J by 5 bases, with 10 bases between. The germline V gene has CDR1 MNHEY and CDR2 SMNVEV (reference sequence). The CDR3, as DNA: TGTGCCAGCAGTTTCCAGGGACTATATGGCTACACCTTC. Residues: CASSFQGLYGYTF.

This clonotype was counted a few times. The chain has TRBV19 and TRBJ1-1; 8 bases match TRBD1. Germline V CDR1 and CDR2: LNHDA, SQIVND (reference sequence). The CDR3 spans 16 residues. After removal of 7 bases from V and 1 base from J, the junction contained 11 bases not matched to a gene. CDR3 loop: CASTEISGTGNTEAFF. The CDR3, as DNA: TGTGCCAGTACAGAAATTTCCGGGACAGGGAACACTGAAGCTTTCTTT.

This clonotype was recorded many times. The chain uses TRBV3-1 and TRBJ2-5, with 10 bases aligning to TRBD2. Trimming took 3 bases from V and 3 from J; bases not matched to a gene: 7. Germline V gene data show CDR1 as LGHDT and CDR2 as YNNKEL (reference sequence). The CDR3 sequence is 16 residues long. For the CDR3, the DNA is TGTGCCAGCAGCCATGCTAGCGGGGGTGGCAAAGAGACCCAGTACTTC. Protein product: CASSHASGGGKETQYF.

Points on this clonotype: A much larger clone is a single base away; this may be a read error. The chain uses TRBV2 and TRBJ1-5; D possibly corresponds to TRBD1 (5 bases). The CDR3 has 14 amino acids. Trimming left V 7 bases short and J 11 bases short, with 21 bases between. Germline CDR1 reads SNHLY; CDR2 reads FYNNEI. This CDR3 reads CASTPGQDNSTQHF. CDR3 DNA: TGTGCCAGCACCCCGGGGCAGGATAACTCAACCCAGCATTTT.

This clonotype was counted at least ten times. The CDR3 here is CASRPSGMNTEAFF. CDR3 nucleotides: TGTGCCAGCAGACCCTCCGGGATGAACACTGAAGCTTTCTTT. This rearrangement joins TRBV6-2 or TRBV6-3 to TRBJ1-1; D gene ambiguous. The ends were cut back, 6 bases at V and 0 bases at J, with 11 bases in the middle. This CDR3 has 14 amino acids. Germline V gene data show CDR1 as MNHEY and CDR2 as SVGEGT.